Listed below are T cell receptor beta chains from one sample, sequenced in a study of T cells in Graves' hyperthyroidism and ophthalmopathy. TCRdb processed the multiplex PCR reads anew with MiXCR; each CDR3 protein has one entry. The sample shows a few hundred thousand distinct CDR3 sequences, about a sixth of them seen only once. Material for sequencing was blood. The source of these receptors is a woman in her 50s with Graves' hyperthyroidism. The CDR3 runs from the conserved cysteine through the conserved F or W. The order of the fields is D gene, J gene, V gene, clone size, CDR3 protein. The D gene is left open where the match is weak. The size of a clone is reported for some rows only, either as once, few or many, or as a class for expanded clones.

>.|TRBJ2-5|TRBV6-6|many
CASSYRDQETQYF
>.|TRBJ1-2|TRBV19|few
CASSKQGRLGYGYTF
>.|TRBJ1-5|TRBV2|many
CASSERVRENQPQHF
>.|TRBJ2-3|TRBV18|many
CASSPPHRVTADTQYF
>TRBD1|TRBJ2-7|TRBV7-8|.
CASSTDRVMNEQYF
>.|TRBJ1-1|TRBV7-6|few
CASSRARGPVTEAFF
>.|TRBJ2-5|TRBV2|few
CASKLAITYQETQYF
>.|TRBJ2-6|TRBV11-2|.
CASSPRSLSSSGANVLTF
>.|TRBJ1-4|TRBV25-1|.
CASSGTTINEKLFF
>.|TRBJ1-1|TRBV29-1|.
CSALFLSGTEAFF
>TRBD1|TRBJ2-5|TRBV29-1|many
CSVVGQIETQYF
>TRBD2|TRBJ2-1|TRBV12-3/TRBV12-4|many
CASSWGTSFDEQFF
>.|TRBJ2-2|TRBV6-1|many
CASLPSTLGELFF
>.|TRBJ1-2|TRBV3-1|.
CASSQARTRPNYGYTF
>.|TRBJ1-1|TRBV10-3|few
CAVGVRRNTEAFF
>.|TRBJ2-7|TRBV7-2|many
CASSEGVLGEQYF
>.|TRBJ1-5|TRBV28|many
CASSLDNSNQPQHF
>.|TRBJ1-4|TRBV2|few
CASSEFSNEKLFF
>TRBD2|TRBJ2-5|TRBV28|many
CASWGSGTRETQYF
>TRBD2|TRBJ2-3|TRBV7-9|few
CASSSPGLAGDTQYF
>TRBD2|TRBJ2-3|TRBV20-1|many
CSGIEWGLAVLPPQPDTQYF
>TRBD1|TRBJ1-5|TRBV6-1|many
CASSKQGSDQPQHF
>.|TRBJ1-5|TRBV19|.
CASSISTGNQPQHF
>.|TRBJ1-1|TRBV11-2|many
CASSPVGGNTEAFF
>.|TRBJ2-7|TRBV6-5|many
CASSYLGPGEQYF
>TRBD2|TRBJ2-2|TRBV19|few
CASMVGRAKTGELFF
>TRBD1|TRBJ2-7|TRBV28|many
CASRTTGIHEQYF
>.|TRBJ1-2|TRBV9|few
CASSNPYRQGYTF
>.|TRBJ2-7|TRBV9|few
CASSSGHEQYF
>.|TRBJ1-1|TRBV11-3|many
CASSSVSRRTEAFF
>TRBD2|TRBJ2-6|TRBV12-3/TRBV12-4|many
CASKGLAGGPGANVLTF
>.|TRBJ2-7|TRBV24-1|many
CATSATAPVEQYF
>.|TRBJ1-2|TRBV7-9|.
CASSQKRLGKDYGYTF
>.|TRBJ1-1|TRBV29-1|.
CSVPEAEAFF
>.|TRBJ1-1|TRBV10-3|many
CAISERTMGAFF
>.|TRBJ1-5|TRBV2|many
CASSEPGLIGSNQPQHF
>TRBD1|TRBJ1-1|TRBV11-1|.
CASSTDRGMSFF
>TRBD2|TRBJ2-7|TRBV12-3/TRBV12-4|many
CASSFLAGEQYF
>.|TRBJ2-2|TRBV4-2|.
CASSQSASPGTGELFF
>.|TRBJ1-1|TRBV6-5|many
CASSYGRETEAFF
>.|TRBJ1-4|TRBV7-7|.
CASSPQGNGATNEKLFF
>.|TRBJ1-1|TRBV3-1|many
CASSQVAGVGTEAFF
>.|TRBJ1-1|TRBV24-1|many
CATSEARGNEAFF
>.|TRBJ1-1|TRBV11-2|.
CASSFSFNRKDTEAFF
>.|TRBJ2-5|TRBV27|many
CASSLYLSDNREETQYF
>TRBD1|TRBJ1-1|TRBV7-8|many
CASSLGDRSNTEAFF
>.|TRBJ2-1|TRBV7-3|many
CASSSPGSSYNEQFF
>TRBD1|TRBJ2-7|TRBV6-1|.
CASSSSGQGNPYEQYF
>.|TRBJ2-4|TRBV7-3|few
CASSRSRTDGIQYF
>.|TRBJ1-2|TRBV4-1|few
CASSPQGFAGYTF
>.|TRBJ2-2|TRBV4-1|.
CASSPPRSFTGELFF
>.|TRBJ2-1|TRBV7-9|.
CASSLPNEQFF
>TRBD2|TRBJ2-7|TRBV20-1|many
CSARGTSGRSSYEQYF
>TRBD1|TRBJ1-4|TRBV6-4|.
CASSGRDRGHATNEKLFF
>.|TRBJ2-1|TRBV7-9|many
CASSLVLAVYNEQFF
>.|TRBJ1-2|TRBV4-1|few
CASSQEPGLGQDGYTF
>TRBD1|TRBJ1-2|TRBV10-3|many
CAISAGTANYGYTF
>TRBD1|TRBJ2-5|TRBV10-3|.
CAIRKGQGIGETQYF
>.|TRBJ2-5|TRBV27|.
CASMVRETQYF